This T cell receptor (beta chain) is drawn from a study of PD-L1 blockade in urothelial cancer (dated by TCRdb to 2015 to 2018). General notes on the study: Therapy was started around 2014 for all patients, and atezolizumab 1,200 mg was administered intravenously every 3 weeks. Durable clinical benefit meant progression-free survival longer than 6 months, and TCR features were also tested against progression-free and overall survival. Durable clinical benefit was achieved by nine patients but not by the remaining 20. Pretreatment tumor samples, along with matched peripheral blood serially collected before and after atezolizumab treatment, were subjected to TCR sequencing. Blood samples were analyzed 3 weeks after the start of treatment (second dose) and 6 weeks after the start of treatment. Just over 28 patients had pretreatment blood TCR-seq, about 25 had at least one posttreatment blood collection, and about 25 had tumor TCR-seq. Blood samples yielded a median of about 150,000 T cells and tens of thousands of unique TCRs, with median clonality approximately 0.08. About 90% of the roughly 30 patients were males with bladder-origin urothelial cancer, and 18 of 29 reported a prior smoking history. An exploratory multi-omic analysis was conducted of the somatic, immune and clinical correlates of response to PD-L1 blockade with atezolizumab in urothelial cancer. Patients had an ECOG performance status of 0 or 1 and had received between 0 and 3 prior chemotherapy regimens. Whole exome sequencing and RNA sequencing of pretreatment tumors were performed alongside TCR sequencing in the same patients. Broader findings and caveats from the paper: Improved progression-free and overall survival was associated with having pretreatment peripheral blood TCR clonality below the median. Small sample size (n ≈ 29) and many exploratory analyses mean the results are intended to be hypothesis-generating. Patients with durable benefit showed greater expansion of tumor-associated TCR clones in peripheral blood 3 weeks after starting treatment (n of about 20, p = 0.022).

V has 3 bases trimmed and J has 2 bases trimmed; junction bases matching no gene number 7. Taken from the germline V gene (reference sequence), the CDR1 and CDR2 loops are SGHNT and YYREEE. Taken from cysteine to phenylalanine, the CDR3 has 15 residues. The CDR3 DNA has 45 bases and is translated from base 1. Synthetic TCR analog templates were spiked into each PCR so that absolute template abundance could be estimated from read counts. TCRbeta CDR3 regions were amplified from genomic DNA with bias-controlled V and J gene primers using the immunoSEQ assay. Sequencing of rearranged TCRbeta segments was done at approximately 20X coverage. For the original study's pipeline: Clustering was used to correct sequencing errors, and CDR3s were annotated against IMGT so that V, D and J genes could be assigned. Only productive TCRbeta rearrangements were used in downstream analyses, excluding out-of-frame or stop-codon sequences. Clonality was calculated as one minus the Shannon entropy normalized by the log of the number of unique productive sequences. Fisher's exact test with Benjamini-Hochberg correction, using a cutoff of adjusted p below 0.01, was how clones that differed between time points or between blood and tumor were identified. TCRdb limited this immuneACCESS table to in-frame rearrangements with V and J called. A share of clones is missing; checked studies link under half to unresolved V genes, and the rest is unexplained. From that table come the V and J calls and clone size; the DNA was used to work out D and trimming. The sample contains tens of thousands of clones, around 82% of them found a single time. Clones ranked in the top ten supply 1.5% to 2% of the sample.

The time point label here, explained by the study, means: peripheral blood 6 weeks after treatment start. A total of approximately 27 patients with locally advanced or metastatic urothelial carcinoma, treated at Memorial Sloan Kettering on a trial protocol, made up the cohort. Peripheral blood mononuclear cells were collected from each patient pretreatment and during treatment, giving between 1 and 8 total time points per patient. The Qiagen DNeasy Blood extraction kit was used to purify genomic DNA from total PBMCs and tumor samples. PBMCs were collected pretreatment and during treatment, and were isolated and stored as previously described. Only one count was recorded for this clone. What antigen it recognizes has not been identified. Per-base quality was not reported, and no clone a single base away is much larger than it.

The clonotype originates from a man aged 65-85 years with urothelial cancer. This sequence uses TRBV5-4 and TRBJ2-7, and 8 junction bases match TRBD2. Sequencing was performed on PBMCs, taken around atezolizumab (anti-PD-L1) treatment. The CDR3 amino acid sequence is: CASSSTSGPPYEQYF. The DNA sequence is as follows: TGTGCCAGCAGCTCAACTAGCGGACCCCCCTACGAGCAGTACTTC. Reference TRBV5-4 and TRBJ2-7 proteins supply the regions before and after the CDR3; the full variable domain is: ETGVTQSPTHLIKTRGQQVTLRCSSQSGHNTVSWYQQALGQGPQFIFQYYREEENGRGNFPPRFSGLQFPNYSSELNVNALELDDSALYLCASSSTSGPPYEQYFGPGTRLTVT.